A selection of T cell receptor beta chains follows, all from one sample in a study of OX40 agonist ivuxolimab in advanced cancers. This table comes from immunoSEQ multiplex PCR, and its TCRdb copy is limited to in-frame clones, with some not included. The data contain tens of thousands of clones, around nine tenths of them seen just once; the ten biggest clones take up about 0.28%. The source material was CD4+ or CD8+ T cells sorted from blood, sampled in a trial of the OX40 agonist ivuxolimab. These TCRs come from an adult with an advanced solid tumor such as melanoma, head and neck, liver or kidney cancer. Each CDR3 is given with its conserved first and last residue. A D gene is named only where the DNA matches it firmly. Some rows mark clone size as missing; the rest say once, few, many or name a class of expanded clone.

DNA: TGTGCCAGCAGCTTGGGCGGAACCTATGGCTACACCTTC
CDR3: CASSLGGTYGYTF
J: TRBJ1-2
size: once
V: TRBV5-6
D: .

DNA: TGTGCCAGCAGCCCCGGTATAACCTACGAGCAGTACTTC
CDR3: CASSPGITYEQYF
J: TRBJ2-7
size: .
V: TRBV7-9
D: .

DNA: TGTGCCAGCAGTGAGACTAACAGGGGACCCACTGAAGCTTTCTTT
CDR3: CASSETNRGPTEAFF
J: TRBJ1-1
size: .
V: TRBV25-1
D: TRBD1

DNA: TGTGCCAGCAGCCAAGATAGATGGACAGGTTCAAAACTGTTTTTT
CDR3: CASSQDRWTGSKLFF
J: TRBJ1-4
size: .
V: TRBV14
D: TRBD1

DNA: TGTGCCAGCAGCCGCTATTCGAGGAACACCGGGGAGCTGTTTTTT
CDR3: CASSRYSRNTGELFF
J: TRBJ2-2
size: .
V: TRBV5-6
D: .

DNA: TGTGCCAGCAGTGAGCCGCCGACAGATACGCAGTATTTT
CDR3: CASSEPPTDTQYF
J: TRBJ2-3
size: .
V: TRBV6-1
D: .

DNA: TGTGCCAGCAGCATGTCCTACACCGGGGAGCTGTTTTTT
CDR3: CASSMSYTGELFF
J: TRBJ2-2
size: .
V: TRBV5-4
D: .

DNA: TGTGCCAGCAGTTCAGGGGGGCTAGCGACGCACTACGAGCAGTACTTC
CDR3: CASSSGGLATHYEQYF
J: TRBJ2-7
size: .
V: TRBV27
D: .

DNA: TGTGCCAGCAGTTCTCTCAGCGGGGGGGCGCCTGGTGAGCAGTTCTTC
CDR3: CASSSLSGGAPGEQFF
J: TRBJ2-1
size: .
V: TRBV27
D: TRBD2

DNA: TGCGCCAGCAGCGCTGCCGGGACAGAGAATCAGCCCCAGCATTTT
CDR3: CASSAAGTENQPQHF
J: TRBJ1-5
size: .
V: TRBV5-1
D: TRBD1

DNA: TGTGCCAGCAGCTTGGGGGACAGGGGGCACACTGAAGCTTTCTTT
CDR3: CASSLGDRGHTEAFF
J: TRBJ1-1
size: .
V: TRBV7-9
D: TRBD1

DNA: TGTGCCAGTAGCCCTCCGGGACGGGGAATTAATCAGCCCCAGCATTTT
CDR3: CASSPPGRGINQPQHF
J: TRBJ1-5
size: .
V: TRBV19
D: .

DNA: TGTGCCAGCAGCCCCCAGGGGGGGAACACTGAAGCTTTCTTT
CDR3: CASSPQGGNTEAFF
J: TRBJ1-1
size: once
V: TRBV7-9
D: TRBD1

DNA: TGCGCCAGCAGGGAGGGGATCTACGAGCAGTACTTC
CDR3: CASREGIYEQYF
J: TRBJ2-7
size: .
V: TRBV5-1
D: .

DNA: TGTGCCAGCAGCTTGGCGATTGCTAACTATGGCTACACCTTC
CDR3: CASSLAIANYGYTF
J: TRBJ1-2
size: .
V: TRBV5-4
D: .

DNA: TGTGCCAGCAGCGCCGGCCCGATGAAGGGCTACACCTTC
CDR3: CASSAGPMKGYTF
J: TRBJ1-2
size: .
V: TRBV9
D: .

DNA: TGTGCCAGCAGTGGATCCACCAGGGTTCAGGGCTACACCTTC
CDR3: CASSGSTRVQGYTF
J: TRBJ1-2
size: .
V: TRBV2
D: .

DNA: TGTGCCAGCAGCTTAGGAAGGCAGATGAATCAGCCCCAGCATTTT
CDR3: CASSLGRQMNQPQHF
J: TRBJ1-5
size: .
V: TRBV7-8
D: .

DNA: TGTGCCAGTAGTATTTTCTCTCAGCCCCAGCATTTT
CDR3: CASSIFSQPQHF
J: TRBJ1-5
size: .
V: TRBV19
D: .

DNA: TGTGCCAGCAGTTACCTTACAGGCCTGGGCACCGGGGAGCTGTTTTTT
CDR3: CASSYLTGLGTGELFF
J: TRBJ2-2
size: once
V: TRBV6-5
D: .

DNA: TGTGCCAGCAGCGTCGGTTCAGCCGCCTCCTACGAGCAGTACTTC
CDR3: CASSVGSAASYEQYF
J: TRBJ2-7
size: once
V: TRBV5-4
D: .

DNA: TGTGCCAGCAGATGGGGCCTGGGGAACACTGAAGCTTTCTTT
CDR3: CASRWGLGNTEAFF
J: TRBJ1-1
size: .
V: TRBV25-1
D: .

DNA: TGCAGCGTTCGGGACAGGGCGAGACAAGAGACCCAGTACTTC
CDR3: CSVRDRARQETQYF
J: TRBJ2-5
size: .
V: TRBV29-1
D: TRBD1

DNA: TGTGCCAGCAGCCCTCCCGGGACAGCGCAGGAGACCCAGTACTTC
CDR3: CASSPPGTAQETQYF
J: TRBJ2-5
size: .
V: TRBV5-4
D: TRBD1

DNA: TGTGCCAGCAGCCAAGCAGGGAATGGCTACACCTTC
CDR3: CASSQAGNGYTF
J: TRBJ1-2
size: .
V: TRBV14
D: .

DNA: TGTGCCAGCAGTGAACTCGACAGTTATAATGAAAAACTGTTTTTT
CDR3: CASSELDSYNEKLFF
J: TRBJ1-4
size: .
V: TRBV6-1
D: .

DNA: TGTGCCAGCAGCTTAGGACTAGCGGTCGATGAGCAGTTCTTC
CDR3: CASSLGLAVDEQFF
J: TRBJ2-1
size: .
V: TRBV7-3
D: TRBD2

DNA: TGTGCCAGCAGCTCACCGGGAGCTAACACTGAAGCTTTCTTT
CDR3: CASSSPGANTEAFF
J: TRBJ1-1
size: .
V: TRBV6-5
D: .

DNA: TGTGCCAGTGGACAGGGACGGAACACTGAAGCTTTCTTT
CDR3: CASGQGRNTEAFF
J: TRBJ1-1
size: few
V: TRBV6-4
D: TRBD1

DNA: TGTGCCAGCAGCTTGGAAGTGAAGGAGGCCTACGAGCAGTACTTC
CDR3: CASSLEVKEAYEQYF
J: TRBJ2-7
size: once
V: TRBV5-6
D: .

DNA: TGCGCACCCAACAGGGGGAAGAGTTCACCCCTCCACTTT
CDR3: CAPNRGKSSPLHF
J: TRBJ1-6
size: .
V: TRBV23-1
D: TRBD1

DNA: TGTGCCAGCGGCGGACTAGAGAGGACTCATGAGCAGTTCTTC
CDR3: CASGGLERTHEQFF
J: TRBJ2-1
size: .
V: TRBV7-8
D: TRBD2

DNA: TGTGCTAGTGGTTTATCCCTAGGACAGGGGGCAAGTTCGAGCAATCAGCCCCAGCATTTT
CDR3: CASGLSLGQGASSSNQPQHF
J: TRBJ1-5
size: .
V: TRBV12-5
D: TRBD1

DNA: TGTGCCAGCTCACCAACGGGACCCCCGAACTATGGCTACACCTTC
CDR3: CASSPTGPPNYGYTF
J: TRBJ1-2
size: .
V: TRBV18
D: .